The next 12 T cell receptor beta chains were all read from a single sample in a study of CD8 T cells in Susac syndrome. It was with random hexamers that roughly 0.45 to 1 ug RNA was reverse transcribed. TCRdb reprocessed the immunoSEQ multiplex PCR reads with MiXCR, giving one entry per CDR3 protein. The top ten hold about 0.99% of the sample, which has under 85,000 distinct CDR3 sequences, over 85% seen once. Sequenced: CD8+ T cells from PBMCs. The receptors come from a human donor with Susac syndrome.

The rearrangement joins TRBV19 to TRBJ2-3; possible D gene TRBD1, 6 bases. V was cut by 1 base and J by 3 bases, with 17 bases left in between. This CDR3 comprises 17 residues. Germline assignment: CDR1 LNHDA and CDR2 SQIVND (reference sequence). The CDR3 DNA is TGTGCCAGTAGTATAGTACAGGGTGTGAGTGGGACAGATACGCAGTATTTT. It codes for CASSIVQGVSGTDTQYF.

A single count supports this clonotype. The chain links TRBV6-5 to TRBJ1-1; 8 nucleotides match TRBD1. Germline lookup yields CDR1 MNHEY and CDR2 SVGAGI. The CDR3 length is 13 residues. With 7 bases clipped from V and 7 bases from J, the junction kept 8 bases outside the gene matches. The CDR3 sequence: CASKDRVFNEAFF. In nucleotides, the CDR3 is TGTGCCAGCAAGGACAGGGTCTTTAATGAAGCTTTCTTT.

V and J are TRBV28 and TRBJ2-5; TRBD2 agrees at 7 bases. Losses at the gene ends were 8 bases for V and 2 bases for J; bases not matched to a gene: 5. CDR1 MDHEN and CDR2 SYDVKM come from the germline V gene. The CDR3 spans 13 residues. The CDR3 sequence: CASEPGLQETQYF. CDR3 nucleotide sequence: TGTGCCAGCGAACCGGGACTACAAGAGACCCAGTACTTC. The whole variable domain, filled in from reference TRBV28 and TRBJ2-5, reads DVKVTQSSRYLVKRTGEKVFLECVQDMDHENMFWYRQDPGLGLRLIYFSYDVKMKEKGDIPEGYSVSREKKERFSLILESASTNQTSMYLCASEPGLQETQYFGPGTRLLVL.

This clonotype was picked up one time. CDR3 residues: CSASGTGSYEQYF. In DNA form, the CDR3 reads TGCAGTGCTAGTGGGACAGGCTCCTACGAGCAGTACTTC. The chain carries TRBV20-1 and TRBJ2-7, with 8 bases identical to TRBD1. The junction had 1 base not matched to a gene; V was cut back by 3 bases and J by 0 bases. This CDR3 has 13 amino acids. CDR1 is DFQATT, CDR2 SNEGSKA, per germline (reference sequence).

The chain couples TRBV28 to TRBJ2-7; 9 bases align to TRBD2. The CDR3 runs 14 residues. V lost 5 bases, J lost 4 bases, and 6 bases stayed unmatched. The germline gives CDR1 MDHEN, CDR2 SYDVKM. The CDR3 reads CASSPAGLAYEQYF. CDR3 sequence (DNA): TGTGCCAGCAGTCCAGCAGGACTAGCGTACGAGCAGTACTTC.

V gene TRBV7-9 combines with J gene TRBJ1-1; maybe TRBD1 (6 bases). V was clipped by 5 bases and J by 4 bases, with 11 bases between them. Per the germline V gene, CDR1 is SEHNR and CDR2 is FQNEAQ (reference sequence). The CDR3 covers 13 residues. The CDR3 sequence is CASSPTGSTEAFF. In nucleotides, the CDR3 is TGTGCCAGCAGCCCAACAGGGTCCACTGAAGCTTTCTTT.

The genes are TRBV29-1 and TRBJ2-5; 10 bases fit TRBD2. The junction had 6 bases not matched to a gene; V was cut back by 0 bases and J by 2 bases. Germline-derived CDR1 and CDR2 are SQVTM and ANQGSEA. The CDR3 contains 16 residues. DNA of the CDR3: TGCAGCGTTGAAGAGGAAGCGGGAGGGAAACAAGAGACCCAGTACTTC. Its translation: CSVEEEAGGKQETQYF.

In this sample, this clonotype turned up once. The V call is TRBV19, the J call TRBJ2-7, with a tentative D call TRBD1 (5 bases). Germline V gene sequence: CDR1 LNHDA, CDR2 SQIVND (reference sequence). The germline V and J ends were trimmed by 9 bases and 3 bases, with 12 bases remaining between them. The CDR3 runs 12 residues. CDR3 nucleotides: TGTGCCAGGAGCCTTGACAGCTACGAGCAGTACTTC. This translates into CARSLDSYEQYF.

This clonotype was observed a few times. The V gene is TRBV5-6, the J gene TRBJ2-7; 9 bases fit TRBD1. The junction had 4 bases not matched to a gene; V was cut back by 0 bases and J by 3 bases. CDR3 size: 15 residues. Germline loops: CDR1 SGHDT, CDR2 YYEEEE. The CDR3 nucleotides read TGTGCCAGCAGCTTGGCCTTGGGACAGGGCTACGAGCAGTACTTC. Protein product: CASSLALGQGYEQYF.

V gene TRBV3-1 combines with J gene TRBJ2-7; 7 nucleotides match TRBD1. The germline V gene has CDR1 LGHDT and CDR2 YNNKEL (reference sequence). With 4 bases clipped from V and 1 base from J, the junction kept 7 bases outside the gene matches. The CDR3 consists of 15 residues. CDR3 bases: TGTGCCAGCAGCCCCACAGGGGAAGGATCCTACGAGCAGTACTTC. It yields the protein CASSPTGEGSYEQYF.

In this sample, this clonotype turned up a few times. The chain carries TRBV11-1 and TRBJ2-3, with D unclear. Germline loops: CDR1 SGHAT, CDR2 FQDESV (reference sequence). CDR3 length equals 14 residues. The V end was cut by 6 bases, the J end by 3 bases, with 13 bases between. The CDR3 DNA reads as TGTGCCAGCAGTTTCTTATACTTGACAGATACGCAGTATTTT. It codes for CASSFLYLTDTQYF.

The CDR3 here is CASSFGSGNQPQHF. In DNA form, the CDR3 reads TGTGCCAGCAGTTTCGGGTCAGGCAATCAGCCCCAGCATTTT. V gene TRBV12-3 or TRBV12-4 combines with J gene TRBJ1-5; D call uncertain. The CDR3 has 14 amino acids. V shed 3 bases and J shed 2 bases, with 8 bases lying between them.